The 19 T cell receptor beta chains below all came from one sample that was sequenced in a study of cytomegalovirus exposure and HLA in healthy donors. Clones were read by immunoSEQ multiplex PCR, and TCRdb kept only the in-frame ones, dropping some. Of over 150,000 clones detected, approximately 86% appear once; the ten largest clones hold 2% to 2.5%. Sequenced: PBMCs. The source of these receptors is a woman younger than 35 in good health and CMV-seronegative.

The chain combines TRBV30 with TRBJ2-1; TRBD1 matches 10 bases. This CDR3 contains 17 residues. With V trimmed by 0 bases and J by 5 bases, 10 bases remained unmatched. Germline values: CDR1 GTSNPN, CDR2 SVGIG (reference sequence). CDR3 residues: CAWSVKAGQGNDNEQFF. The CDR3 nucleotides are TGTGCCTGGAGTGTAAAGGCGGGACAGGGGAACGACAATGAGCAGTTCTTC.

J is TRBJ1-1 and V is TRBV5-1; 10 nucleotides match TRBD1. The CDR3 is 15 residues long. Germline V CDR1 and CDR2: SGHRS, YFSETQ. Trimming cost V 1 base and J 4 bases; bases outside gene matches: 4. CDR3 residues: CASSLTRTGGTEAFF. The DNA for the CDR3 is TGCGCCAGCAGCTTGACCAGGACAGGGGGCACTGAAGCTTTCTTT.

The J gene is TRBJ1-5, the V gene TRBV18; TRBD1 is a possible D gene (6 bases). Germline lookup yields CDR1 KGHSH and CDR2 LQKENI. There are 15 residues in the CDR3. Trimming left V 0 bases short and J 3 bases short, with 9 bases between. The CDR3: CASSPPSGDNQPQHF. The DNA of the CDR3 is TGTGCCAGCTCACCACCATCAGGGGACAATCAGCCCCAGCATTTT.

This rearrangement joins TRBV30 to TRBJ1-6, with 7 bases matching TRBD1. Germline V lookup: CDR1 GTSNPN, CDR2 SVGIG (reference sequence). V trimming: 1 base; J trimming: 0 bases; junction bases outside the gene matches: 6. There are 17 residues in the CDR3. CDR3 amino acids: CAWSEGGGSSYNSPLHF. The CDR3, as DNA: TGTGCCTGGAGTGAAGGAGGGGGCAGCTCCTATAATTCACCCCTCCACTTT.

This clone was seen only once. This chain links TRBV11-3 with TRBJ2-7, with 7 nucleotides matching TRBD2. V gave up 2 bases and J gave up 0 bases; unmatched junction bases: 4. The germline V gene has CDR1 SGHNT and CDR2 YENEEA. This CDR3 has 15 amino acids. The CDR3 nucleotides are TGTGCCAGCAGCTTATACGCGGGAGTCTCCTACGAGCAGTACTTC. Encoded protein: CASSLYAGVSYEQYF.

In its sample, this clone was seen once. The chain combines TRBV6-6 with TRBJ1-1, with 7 bases that match TRBD1. There are 14 residues in the CDR3. Germline trimming cut 6 bases from V and 4 bases from J; bases unmatched to any gene: 8. Germline-derived CDR1 and CDR2 are MNHNY and SVGAGI (reference sequence). CDR3 sequence reads: CASSSQGVGTEAFF. The CDR3 DNA follows: TGTGCCAGCAGCTCCCAGGGGGTGGGCACTGAAGCTTTCTTT.

J is TRBJ1-2 and V is TRBV7-6; 8 nucleotides agree with TRBD1. CDR1 SGHVS and CDR2 FNYEAQ come from the germline V gene. The CDR3 contains 14 residues. Trimming at V came to 5 bases and at J to 2 bases, leaving 4 bases not matched to a gene. In DNA form, the CDR3 reads TGTGCCAGCAGCCCAAACAGGGGGAACTATGGCTACACCTTC. Its protein is CASSPNRGNYGYTF.

The chain joins TRBV5-1 to TRBJ2-2; 8 nucleotides align to TRBD2. V lost 3 bases to trimming and J lost 5 bases; unmatched junction nucleotides: 6. The germline gives CDR1 SGHRS, CDR2 YFSETQ. The CDR3 has 15 amino acids. Here the CDR3 reads CASSSTGLGTGELFF. The CDR3 DNA is TGCGCCAGCAGCTCAACGGGACTAGGTACCGGGGAGCTGTTTTTT.

This chain links TRBV15 with TRBJ2-7; 8 nucleotides align to TRBD1. This CDR3 region has 16 residues. The germline gives CDR1 LNHNV, CDR2 YYDKDF (reference sequence). V lost 3 bases and J lost 2; bases outside the gene matches: 9. The CDR3 DNA sequence: TGTGCCACCAGCAGGGGGCCGGGACAGGTGCCCTACGAGCAGTACTTC. Its protein product is CATSRGPGQVPYEQYF.

The J gene is TRBJ1-1, the V gene TRBV18; 7 nucleotides match TRBD1. This CDR3 is built from 15 residues. Unmatched junction bases numbered 8, after V lost 3 bases and J lost 4 bases. Germline V gives CDR1 KGHSH, CDR2 LQKENI. In nucleotides, the CDR3 is TGTGCCAGCTCACCCTCAGGGGGTTCCGGCACTGAAGCTTTCTTT. It is translated as CASSPSGGSGTEAFF. Based on the CDR3 plus reference TRBV18 and TRBJ1-1, the full variable domain is NAGVMQNPRHLVRRRGQEARLRCSPMKGHSHVYWYRQLPEEGLKFMVYLQKENIIDESGMPKERFSAEFPKEGPSILRIQQVVRGDSAAYFCASSPSGGSGTEAFFGQGTRLTVV.

The J gene is TRBJ1-3, the V gene TRBV7-2; 9 bases fit TRBD1. CDR1 is SGHTA and CDR2 is FQGNSA in the germline V gene. With V trimmed by 0 bases and J by 2 bases, 2 bases remained unmatched. The CDR3 extends over 16 amino acids. CDR3 DNA sequence: TGTGCCAGCAGCTTAGCACAGGGGGCGACTGGAAACACCATATATTTT. It codes for CASSLAQGATGNTIYF.

This clone was seen a single time. The rearrangement links TRBV10-3 to TRBJ2-7; TRBD1 aligns across 12 bases. The CDR3 contains 17 residues. From germline, CDR1 is ENHRY and CDR2 SYGVKD. The trim removed 5 bases at V and 0 bases at J, leaving 8 bases unmatched. This CDR3 reads CAISPGTGGGFSYEQYF. CDR3 nucleotides: TGTGCCATCAGTCCCGGGACAGGGGGCGGATTCTCCTACGAGCAGTACTTC.

The J gene is TRBJ2-2, the V gene TRBV5-1; possible D gene TRBD1, 6 bases. Germline CDR1 is SGHRS and CDR2 is YFSETQ. Trimming shortened V by 5 bases and J by 5 bases, and 16 bases separated the two germline ends. This CDR3 is built from 15 residues. CDR3 region: CASRAGTPSTGELFF. DNA of the CDR3: TGCGCCAGCAGGGCCGGGACACCTTCGACCGGGGAGCTGTTTTTT.

This sequence joins TRBV9 and TRBJ1-5; 7 nucleotides line up with TRBD1. There are 15 residues in the CDR3. V lost 4 bases and J lost 3; bases outside the gene matches: 7. The V gene's germline CDR1 is SGDLS and CDR2 YYNGEE. The CDR3 loop reads CASSPPGTDNQPQHF. The CDR3 coding sequence is TGTGCCAGCAGCCCCCCCGGGACAGACAATCAGCCCCAGCATTTT.

V usage is TRBV19 and J usage is TRBJ2-2; 8 bases map to TRBD1. CDR1 and CDR2 (germline): LNHDA, SQIVND (reference sequence). V was pared by 8 bases and J by 3 bases, with 8 bases of the junction left unmatched. The CDR3 contains 15 residues. CDR3 sequence (DNA): TGTGCCAGTTCCTTCCTGGACAGGGACACCGGGGAGCTGTTTTTT. Its protein is CASSFLDRDTGELFF.

V gene TRBV7-8 combines with J gene TRBJ1-2; a possible D gene is TRBD1 (5 bases). Germline V gives CDR1 SGHVS, CDR2 FQNEAQ. The CDR3 is 15 residues long. V was trimmed by 2 bases and J by 2 bases, leaving 12 bases between them. CDR3 loop: CASSLHRSGNYGYTF. DNA for the CDR3: TGTGCCAGCAGCTTACACAGGTCAGGGAACTATGGCTACACCTTC. Full variable domain (outside the CDR3, taken from reference TRBV7-8 and TRBJ1-2): GAGVSQSPRYKVAKRGQDVALRCDPISGHVSLFWYQQALGQGPEFLTYFQNEAQLDKSGLPSDRFFAERPEGSVSTLKIQRTQQEDSAVYLCASSLHRSGNYGYTFGSGTRLTVV.

The J gene is TRBJ2-2, the V gene TRBV5-4; 7 bases map to TRBD1. CDR1 is SGHNT, CDR2 YYREEE, per germline (reference sequence). This CDR3 has 13 residues. J lost 6 bases, V lost 4 bases, and 3 bases had no gene match. Written as DNA, the CDR3 is TGTGCCAGCAGCCATACAGGGGCCGGGGAGCTGTTTTTT. It specifies CASSHTGAGELFF.

The V and J genes are TRBV6-1 and TRBJ2-1, with 7 bases fitting TRBD1. Germline lookup yields CDR1 MNHNS and CDR2 SASEGT. Trimming cost V 2 bases and J 7 bases; bases outside gene matches: 8. This CDR3 has 15 amino acids. Here the CDR3 reads CASSERRQGRNEQFF. In DNA, the CDR3 is TGTGCCAGCAGTGAACGCCGACAGGGTAGGAATGAGCAGTTCTTC.

In regard to this clone: An end of the junction differs from the germline gene, which may be a read error. This chain uses TRBV6-1 with TRBJ2-2, with TRBD2 identical over 12 bases. The length of the CDR3 is 17 residues. Per the germline V gene, CDR1 is MNHNS and CDR2 is SASEGT. CDR3 sequence reads: CASSQASGGAWTGELFF. In DNA form, the CDR3 reads TGTGCCAGCAGTCAAGCTAGCGGGGGGGCCTGGACCGGGGAGCTGTTTTTT.